The table lists the clone carrying this TCR beta chain with a few counts. This record belongs to a study of blood T cells in healthy people across ages. At the level of the study: Template switching recovered approximately one barcoded beta molecule for every two T cells.

A second PCR, run for roughly 7 to 12 cycles, used a sample-barcoded 5' primer plus a J-beta primer mix. CDR3-containing paired-end reads numbering at least 2.5 million came from each sample. One entry per CDR3 protein, called by TCRdb with MiXCR from the 5' RACE reads. Among roughly 500,000 distinct CDR3 sequences listed, around 24% were seen once. The same sample was also studied in work on T cells of mothers and their children.

The receptor's source is a boy aged 5-17 years in good health. Sequences were obtained from blood.

The CDR3 DNA follows: TGTGCCATCAGTGAACGGGACAGGGAAAATGAGCAGTTCTTC. Translated, it gives CAISERDRENEQFF. The rearrangement joins TRBV10-3 to TRBJ2-1; 9 bases are a match to TRBD1. With 3 bases clipped from V and 7 bases from J, the junction kept 4 bases outside the gene matches. Germline CDR1 and CDR2: ENHRY and SYGVKD. The CDR3 has 14 amino acids.